Below, 11 T cell receptor beta chains from the same sample are listed, as sequenced in a study of shared T cell receptors in the human thymus (dated by TCRdb to the early 2020s). The library was produced with the immunoSEQ multiplex PCR assay. TCRdb carries this immuneACCESS record with in-frame sequences only. Its versions omit some clonotypes, under half of them owing to an unresolved V gene in the studies checked, with the rest unexplained. The table for this sample lists about 660,000 clones; roughly 90% of them were counted only once. The top ten clonotypes cover around 0.01% of the sample. This same sample was also part of a study on human thymus T cells.

Sequenced: thymocytes. These receptors were taken from a boy in the first two years of life with a congenital heart defect. Donor details come from another sample of the same person, matched by shared clones.

The count of this clone is one. This chain joins TRBV2 and TRBJ2-2; TRBD1 aligns across 9 bases. CDR3 size: 18 residues. CDR1 is SNHLY and CDR2 is FYNNEI in the germline V gene. Unmatched junction bases numbered 16, after V lost 7 bases and J lost 4 bases. The CDR3 nucleotides are TGTGCCAGCAAGAGATCCTCGGACAGGGGCTACCCCACCGGGGAGCTGTTTTTT. It codes for CASKRSSDRGYPTGELFF.

The chain employs TRBV18 and TRBJ1-5; D is undetermined. CDR1 is KGHSH and CDR2 is LQKENI in the germline V gene. V dropped 5 bases and J dropped 7 bases, with 9 bases sitting between them. The CDR3 is 12 amino acids. CDR3 protein: CASSAIAQPQHF. The CDR3 bases are TGTGCCAGCTCAGCTATTGCGCAGCCCCAGCATTTT.

The chain uses TRBV4-1 and TRBJ2-7, with D maybe TRBD2 (7 bases). Trimming stripped 2 bases from V and 2 bases from J, with 10 bases between. The CDR3 spans 14 residues. The V gene's germline CDR1 is MGHRA and CDR2 YSYEKL. The CDR3 nucleotides read TGCGCCAGCAGCCAAAGGGAGGGGGCCTACGAGCAGTACTTC. Its translation: CASSQREGAYEQYF.

The V call is TRBV20-1, the J call TRBJ2-7, with unresolved D. V was pared by 4 bases and J by 1 base, with 5 bases between. The CDR3 covers 11 residues. The germline gives CDR1 DFQATT, CDR2 SNEGSKA (reference sequence). The CDR3 region is CSATRSYEQYF. Here the CDR3 DNA reads TGCAGTGCTACGCGGTCCTACGAGCAGTACTTC.

This chain connects TRBV19 to TRBJ1-4; the D is unclear. V lost 2 bases and J 14 bases, leaving 18 bases between the germline ends. The CDR3 extends over 14 amino acids. Looked up from germline, CDR1 is LNHDA and CDR2 is SQIVND (reference sequence). CDR3 residues: CASSISDYRGPLFF. CDR3 DNA: TGTGCCAGTAGTATATCCGACTATCGGGGTCCTCTGTTTTTT.

V is TRBV11-2 and J is TRBJ1-1; D perhaps matches TRBD1 (6 bases). CDR1 and CDR2 (germline): SGHAT, FQNNGV. V was clipped by 5 bases and J by 4 bases, with 14 bases between them. This CDR3 is 14 amino acids long. This CDR3 reads CASSQQGYGTEAFF. CDR3 nucleotides: TGTGCCAGCAGCCAACAGGGTTACGGCACTGAAGCTTTCTTT.

The V gene is TRBV27, the J gene TRBJ2-3; 16 positions match TRBD2. CDR1 is MNHEY and CDR2 is SMNVEV in the germline V gene (reference sequence). Trimming took 5 bases from V and 1 from J; bases not matched to a gene: 12. The CDR3 is 20 amino acids. The CDR3 DNA reads as TGTGCCAGCAGTCTTCTACCGGGACTAGCGGGAGGGCGCGGCACAGATACGCAGTATTTT. Protein: CASSLLPGLAGGRGTDTQYF.

J is TRBJ2-1 and V is TRBV4-3; 10 bases align to TRBD2. From germline, CDR1 is LGHNA and CDR2 YSLEER. V shed 2 bases, J shed 9 bases, and the junction held 13 bases outside the gene matches. The CDR3 runs 17 residues. The CDR3 sequence is CASSQILSGRISSEQFF. The CDR3 coding sequence is TGCGCCAGCAGCCAAATTCTTAGCGGGAGGATTTCGAGTGAGCAGTTCTTC.

As concerns this clone: Mismatch with germline at one junction end may stem from a read error. CDR3 sequence (DNA): TGTGCCGGCAGTTACTCGCGTCAGGGATCCTACGAGCAGTACTTC. Encoded protein: CAGSYSRQGSYEQYF. This sequence joins TRBV6-5 and TRBJ2-7, with a weak D call TRBD1 (5 bases). The germline V gene has CDR1 MNHEY and CDR2 SVGAGI. CDR3 length equals 15 residues.

This chain uses TRBV4-2 with TRBJ1-2; 9 positions match TRBD1. V lost 10 bases to trimming and J lost 5 bases; unmatched junction nucleotides: 8. The CDR3 contains 13 residues. Germline CDR1 LGHNA, CDR2 YNFKEQ. This CDR3 is CATGLDRGYGYTF. In DNA form, the CDR3 reads TGTGCCACCGGGTTGGACAGGGGATATGGCTACACCTTC.

The chain recombines TRBV11-3 with TRBJ2-7; D not resolved. The CDR3 covers 14 residues. The V end lost 1 base, the J end lost 2 bases, and 9 bases lay between the germline ends. The V gene's germline CDR1 is SGHNT and CDR2 YENEEA. The CDR3 reads CASSLGAPPYEQYF. For the CDR3, the DNA is TGTGCCAGCAGCTTAGGGGCTCCTCCCTACGAGCAGTACTTC.